This is a list of T cell receptor beta chains from one sample in a study of control samples from healthy donors and cancer patients. Assay used: immunoSEQ multiplex PCR; TCRdb lists only in-frame clones, some missing. Of 130,000 to 150,000 clones in the sample, 75% to 90% were seen once. The sample comprised blood. The source is a man aged 25 to 40 in good health. CDR3s include the opening cysteine and the closing phenylalanine or tryptophan. Fields, in order: J gene, D gene, V gene, clone size, CDR3 DNA, CDR3 protein. The D gene is left open where the match is weak. Clone size, where shown, is once, few, many, or a class for clones that have expanded.

TRBJ1-6,.,TRBV19,medium-sized,TGTGCCAGTAGTGCTTCAGGGGATGGTTCACCCCTCCACTTT,CASSASGDGSPLHF
TRBJ1-3,.,TRBV3-1/TRBV3-2,.,TGTGCCAGCGGGTCCTCTGGAAACACCATATATTTT,CASGSSGNTIYF
TRBJ1-2,TRBD1,TRBV28,.,TGTGCCAGCAGCAGAAACAGGGGGCTCCCCCTATATGGCTACACCTTC,CASSRNRGLPLYGYTF
TRBJ2-7,TRBD1,TRBV2,few,TGTGCCAGCAACGGCGGACAGGAAAGGTCCAACGAGCAGTACTTC,CASNGGQERSNEQYF
TRBJ1-2,.,TRBV12-3/TRBV12-4,.,TGTGCCAGCAATCTGGACAGAAACTATGGCTACACCTTC,CASNLDRNYGYTF
TRBJ2-1,.,TRBV7-9,.,TGTGCCAGCAGCTTAGCAGGGGGCAATGAGCAGTTCTTC,CASSLAGGNEQFF
TRBJ1-1,.,TRBV6-5,.,TGTGCCAGCGACAGTAGGACTGAAGCTTTCTTT,CASDSRTEAFF
TRBJ1-1,.,TRBV5-4,.,TGTGCCAGCAGCTTGGACGGGAAGAACACTGAAGCTTTCTTT,CASSLDGKNTEAFF
TRBJ2-1,.,TRBV30,.,TGTGCCTGGAGTGTACTGAGGGAGGGCCGAGGGGGGGAGTTCTTC,CAWSVLREGRGGEFF
TRBJ2-5,.,TRBV14,.,TGTGCCAGCAGCCATTCACGGGAGACCCAGTACTTC,CASSHSRETQYF
TRBJ2-7,.,TRBV11-2,.,TGTGCCAGCAGCTTGGGGGAATGGTCCTACGAGCAGTACTTC,CASSLGEWSYEQYF
TRBJ1-5,TRBD1,TRBV6-1,.,TGTGCCAGCAGTGTGGGCACCGGGACAGGGAGCCTAGGCAATCAGCCCCAGCATTTT,CASSVGTGTGSLGNQPQHF
TRBJ1-2,TRBD1,TRBV11-2,.,TGTGCCAGCAGCTTTCTGGCAGGGGGTTCGGCGGGGGGTGGCTACACCTTC,CASSFLAGGSAGGGYTF
TRBJ2-5,.,TRBV4-1,.,TGCGCCAGCAGCCAAGATGAGGGGCAAGTTACCCAGTACTTC,CASSQDEGQVTQYF
TRBJ1-5,TRBD1,TRBV7-8,.,TGTGCCAGCAGCTTATGGGCAGGGGGTTTTCGGCAGCCCCAGCATTTT,CASSLWAGGFRQPQHF
TRBJ1-1,.,TRBV12-3/TRBV12-4,.,TGTGCCAGCAGTTTTTTATGGACATCAGCTTTCTTT,CASSFLWTSAFF
TRBJ1-4,TRBD1,TRBV19,.,TGTGCCAGTTCCTCCGGGACAGATGAAAAACTGTTTTTT,CASSSGTDEKLFF
TRBJ1-3,TRBD1,TRBV19,.,TGTGCCAGTAGAGGGACAGGACTTGCTCCCTCTGGAAACACCATATATTTT,CASRGTGLAPSGNTIYF
TRBJ2-7,.,TRBV7-9,.,TGTGCCAGCAGCCTGGGGGGACAATCCTACGAGCAGTACTTC,CASSLGGQSYEQYF
TRBJ2-5,.,TRBV4-3,.,TGCGCCAGCAGCCAAGATGGGCAGGGTAGAGAGACCCAGTACTTC,CASSQDGQGRETQYF
TRBJ2-7,.,TRBV18,.,TGTGCCAGCTCATCCAGAGAAACCTACGAGCAGTACTTC,CASSSRETYEQYF
TRBJ2-7,.,TRBV3-1/TRBV3-2,.,TGTGCCAGCAGCAGACGACAGGAGTCCTGCTCCTACGAGCAGTACTTC,CASSRRQESCSYEQYF
TRBJ2-7,.,TRBV6-5,.,TGTGCCAGCAGTTACCAAACAGGAATCTACGAGCAGTACTTC,CASSYQTGIYEQYF
TRBJ2-3,TRBD2,TRBV19,.,TGTGCCAGTAGTAAAAGCGGGAGTTGGGCAGATACGCAGTATTTT,CASSKSGSWADTQYF
TRBJ2-3,TRBD2,TRBV19,.,TGTGCCAGTAGTTTCGGACTAGCCTTTGAGGGGACGCAGTATTTT,CASSFGLAFEGTQYF
TRBJ1-1,TRBD1,TRBV6-6,.,TGTGCCAGCAGTCCCGACGGACAGGTCGCTGAAGCTTTCTTT,CASSPDGQVAEAFF
TRBJ2-3,TRBD1,TRBV12-5,.,TGTGCTAGTGTCTCCGGGACAGGGGGACCGAGAGATACGCAGTATTTT,CASVSGTGGPRDTQYF
TRBJ2-7,TRBD1,TRBV29-1,.,TGCAGCGCATGGGACAGGGGGTTCCACGAGCAGTACTTC,CSAWDRGFHEQYF
TRBJ2-5,.,TRBV6-2/TRBV6-3,.,TGTGCCAGCAGTTACTGGGGCCGAAGACACCTAAGAAGTGGGGAGACCCAGTACTTC,CASSYWGRRHLRSGETQYF
TRBJ2-3,TRBD1,TRBV4-3,once,TGCGCCAGCAGCCAGTCGACAGGGGGCCCGGGCACAGATACGCAGTATTTT,CASSQSTGGPGTDTQYF
TRBJ2-5,.,TRBV6-5,once,TGTGCCAGCAGTCAGGACAGTCAAGAGACCCAGTACTTC,CASSQDSQETQYF
TRBJ1-5,TRBD1,TRBV7-2,.,TGTGCCAGCAGCCCCGGGACAGGGTTTCAGCCCCAGCATTTT,CASSPGTGFQPQHF
TRBJ2-5,.,TRBV9,.,TGTGCCAGCAGCGTCGGGGACTTTGGGGCGGAGACCCAGTACTTC,CASSVGDFGAETQYF
TRBJ1-1,.,TRBV6-6,many,TGTGCCAGCAGTTACTCGAGGGGAACAAGTGAAGCTTTCTTT,CASSYSRGTSEAFF
TRBJ1-1,.,TRBV4-3,few,TGCGCCAGCAGCCAAGATGGGGACATAAACACTGAAGCTTTCTTT,CASSQDGDINTEAFF
TRBJ1-1,.,TRBV12-3/TRBV12-4,.,TGTGCCAGCAGTATCAGGGGGAACACTGAAGCTTTCTTT,CASSIRGNTEAFF
TRBJ2-5,.,TRBV7-3,.,TGTGCCAGCAGCTTAACTGGGGCAGGAGGTTTGGAGACCCAGTACTTC,CASSLTGAGGLETQYF
TRBJ1-2,TRBD1,TRBV24-1,.,TGTGCCACCGCCCCGGGGGACAGCGCTAACTATGGCTACACCTTC,CATAPGDSANYGYTF
TRBJ1-2,TRBD1,TRBV24-1,.,TGTGCCACCAGTGATTCAGACAGGGGGCCTGGCTACACCTTC,CATSDSDRGPGYTF
TRBJ2-3,TRBD2,TRBV24-1,.,TGTGCCACCAGTGTAGGACTAGCGGGCGTCACAGATACGCAGTATTTT,CATSVGLAGVTDTQYF
TRBJ2-7,.,TRBV20-1,.,TGCAGTGCTTGGGGTGAAGAGCAGTACTTC,CSAWGEEQYF
TRBJ2-7,TRBD1,TRBV10-3,once,TGTGCCATCAGGGGGACAGGGGGCGTTTACGAGCAGTACTTC,CAIRGTGGVYEQYF
TRBJ2-7,TRBD1,TRBV6-5,once,TGTGCCAGCAGTTACTCCGGACAGGGGGCGCTTAACGAGCAGTACTTC,CASSYSGQGALNEQYF
TRBJ2-2,TRBD2,TRBV5-1,.,TGCGCCAGCAGCCTACTAGCGGGAGCGAACGGGGAGCTGTTTTTT,CASSLLAGANGELFF
TRBJ1-6,.,TRBV6-5,.,TGTGCCAGCAGTTTTGCGGGTGGGGGAACCCTCCACTTT,CASSFAGGGTLHF
TRBJ2-1,TRBD1,TRBV2,.,TGTGCCAGCAGTGAATTCCGGTCCGGGACAGGGGATCACCCTGACCCCCACAATGAGCAGTTCTTC,CASSEFRSGTGDHPDPHNEQFF
TRBJ2-1,TRBD2,TRBV13,few,TGTGCCAGCAGCAGCGGGGCGGGAGGGTACAATGAGCAGTTCTTC,CASSSGAGGYNEQFF
TRBJ2-5,.,TRBV25-1,.,TGTGCCAGCAGTGAATTCGAGGGGCGAGAGACCCAGTACTTC,CASSEFEGRETQYF
TRBJ1-1,.,TRBV9,.,TGTGCCAGCAGCCTAAACTGGGGGGGAACTGAAGCTTTCTTT,CASSLNWGGTEAFF
TRBJ2-3,TRBD2,TRBV11-3,.,TGTGCCAGCAGCTTAGGCGGGGGATGGACAGATACGCAGTATTTT,CASSLGGGWTDTQYF
TRBJ2-1,TRBD2,TRBV7-3,.,TGTGCCAGCAGTAGCGGGAGGGCCGGTTTCGATGAGCAGTTCTTC,CASSSGRAGFDEQFF
TRBJ2-7,TRBD1,TRBV30,.,TGTGCCTGGGACCCGGGACAGGGTAGCGAGCAGTACTTC,CAWDPGQGSEQYF
TRBJ1-1,.,TRBV9,.,TGTGCCAGCAGCGTAGAAGCTCAGAACACTGAAGCTTTCTTT,CASSVEAQNTEAFF
TRBJ1-1,.,TRBV10-3,.,TGTGCCATCAGTGAGTCTAGGGGGGGTAACACTGAAGCTTTCTTT,CAISESRGGNTEAFF
TRBJ2-7,TRBD1,TRBV5-6,once,TGTGCCAGTGGACAGGGAGTGAACTACGAGCAGTACTTC,CASGQGVNYEQYF
TRBJ2-6,.,TRBV4-1,.,TGCGCCAGCAGCCAGGAGGGGGTACTCTCTGGGGCCAACGTCCTGACTTTC,CASSQEGVLSGANVLTF
TRBJ2-7,TRBD2,TRBV2,.,TGTGCCAGCAAAACCCTAGCGGGAAGGGCGGGCGAGCAGTACTTC,CASKTLAGRAGEQYF
TRBJ1-1,.,TRBV27,.,TGTGCCAGCAGGAAACAGGGAAACACTGAAGCTTTCTTT,CASRKQGNTEAFF
TRBJ2-1,.,TRBV9,.,TGTGCCAGCAGCCCCCCCACAGCGGGCGGGTCCTACAATGAGCAGTTCTTC,CASSPPTAGGSYNEQFF